This passage covers 15 T cell receptor beta chains from one sample sequenced in a study of cytomegalovirus exposure and HLA in healthy donors. Primers: 60 Vbeta forward and 13 Jbeta reverse. Here immunoSEQ multiplex PCR was the method, and the copy in TCRdb shows in-frame clones only, minus some. This sample has approximately 160,000 clones, with 75% to 85% found just once. The sample comprised PBMCs. The receptors stem from a female donor in good health and CMV-seronegative.

This chain links TRBV6-6 with TRBJ2-7; TRBD2 agrees at 10 bases. This CDR3 comprises 14 residues. The junction had 2 bases not matched to a gene; V was cut back by 6 bases and J by 0 bases. Germline lookup yields CDR1 MNHNY and CDR2 SVGAGI (reference sequence). The CDR3, as DNA: TGTGCCAGCAGACTAGCGGGAAACTCCTACGAGCAGTACTTC. This codes for CASRLAGNSYEQYF.

The gene calls are TRBV19 and TRBJ2-7; D ambiguous. V lost 5 bases to trimming and J lost 5 bases, with 7 bases between them. The CDR3 sequence is 11 residues long. The V gene's germline CDR1 is LNHDA and CDR2 SQIVND (reference sequence). The CDR3 region has the DNA TGTGCCAGTAGTCAGTCCGACGAGCAGTACTTC. Protein product: CASSQSDEQYF. Together with reference TRBV19 and TRBJ2-7, the CDR3 gives the full variable domain: DGGITQSPKYLFRKEGQNVTLSCEQNLNHDAMYWYRQDPGQGLRLIYYSQIVNDFQKGDIAEGYSVSREKKESFPLTVTSAQKNPTAFYLCASSQSDEQYFGPGTRLTVT.

This clone was recorded a few times. The chain carries TRBV2 and TRBJ1-4; 7 bases agree with TRBD1. With V trimmed by 6 bases and J by 8 bases, 12 bases remained unmatched. CDR3 size: 15 residues. Germline V gene sequence: CDR1 SNHLY, CDR2 FYNNEI. The CDR3 protein is CASRVSGGGREKLFF. As DNA, the CDR3 is TGTGCCAGCAGAGTGTCAGGGGGTGGTAGGGAAAAACTGTTTTTT. Full variable domain (outside the CDR3, taken from reference TRBV2 and TRBJ1-4): EPEVTQTPSHQVTQMGQEVILRCVPISNHLYFYWYRQILGQKVEFLVSFYNNEISEKSEIFDDQFSVERPDGSNFTLKIRSTKLEDSAMYFCASRVSGGGREKLFFGSGTQLSVL.

The chain carries TRBV30 and TRBJ1-5; possibly TRBD1 for D (6 bases). CDR1 GTSNPN and CDR2 SVGIG come from the germline V gene (reference sequence). V was shortened by 8 bases and J by 6 bases, with 17 bases between the two germline ends. CDR3 size: 13 residues. In nucleotides, the CDR3 is TGTGCCGGCGGGGGGGCGCCGGGTCAGCCCCAGCATTTT. Its protein product is CAGGGAPGQPQHF.

V usage is TRBV4-3 and J usage is TRBJ1-6; D remains unclear. The CDR3 extends over 18 amino acids. Trimming removed 0 bases at V and 10 bases at J, with 22 bases between. CDR1 is LGHNA and CDR2 is YSLEER in the germline V gene. CDR3 sequence: CASSQDMGGSGSRSPLHF. The CDR3, as DNA: TGCGCCAGCAGCCAAGATATGGGAGGTTCCGGGTCGAGGTCACCCCTCCACTTT.

Comments on this clone: This CDR3 is missing its conserved last phenylalanine or tryptophan, likely due to a read error. This sequence joins TRBV11-1 and TRBJ2-7, with D possibly TRBD1 on 6 matching bases. Germline assignment: CDR1 SGHAT and CDR2 FQDESV (reference sequence). V shed 3 bases and J shed 3 bases, with 12 bases lying between them. There are 14 residues in the CDR3. The CDR3 here is CASSFTGHLYEQYL. CDR3 DNA: TGTGCCAGCAGCTTTACGGGACACCTCTACGAGCAGTACCTC.

The CDR3 spells CSVQGLADYEQYF. The CDR3 bases are TGCAGCGTGCAGGGACTAGCGGACTACGAGCAGTACTTC. The chain employs TRBV29-1 and TRBJ2-7, with TRBD2 matching 11 bases. Trimming removed 6 bases from V and 3 bases from J; junction bases left unmatched: 4. This CDR3 region has 13 residues. The germline V gene has CDR1 SQVTM and CDR2 ANQGSEA.

This clone was seen a single time. The chain carries TRBV9 and TRBJ1-5, with TRBD1 as a possible D gene (5 bases). Germline lookup yields CDR1 SGDLS and CDR2 YYNGEE. The CDR3 is 14 amino acids. V lost 1 base, J lost 3 bases, and 8 bases lay in between. The CDR3 DNA reads TGTGCCAGCAGCGTACAGGGTGACAATCAGCCCCAGCATTTT. Protein sequence: CASSVQGDNQPQHF.

This chain connects TRBV30 to TRBJ2-3; TRBD1 is a possible D gene (6 bases). Germline V gene lookup returns CDR1 GTSNPN and CDR2 SVGIG (reference sequence). Between the trimmed V and J ends, which lost 0 bases and 1 base, there was a span of 11 bases. The CDR3 covers 15 residues. CDR3: CAWSVGQGRTDTQYF. DNA for the CDR3: TGTGCCTGGAGTGTAGGGCAGGGGCGCACAGATACGCAGTATTTT. Supplemented by reference TRBV30 and TRBJ2-3, the full variable domain reads SQTIHQWPATLVQPVGSPLSLECTVEGTSNPNLYWYRQAAGRGLQLLFYSVGIGQISSEVPQNLSASRPQDRQFILSSKKLLLSDSGFYLCAWSVGQGRTDTQYFGPGTRLTVL.

The rearrangement uses TRBV7-2 and TRBJ2-4; the D gene is possibly TRBD1 (5 bases). The germline gives CDR1 SGHTA, CDR2 FQGNSA. V lost 1 base, J lost 15 bases, and 16 bases lay in between. The CDR3 is made up of 13 amino acids. This chain's CDR3 is CASSLDGAPPRYF. The CDR3 nucleotides are TGTGCCAGCAGCTTAGATGGGGCCCCCCCACGGTACTTC.

The chain has TRBV2 and TRBJ1-4, with 10 nucleotides matching TRBD1. The CDR3 length is 13 residues. V gave up 8 bases and J gave up 8 bases; unmatched junction bases: 5. Looked up from germline, CDR1 is SNHLY and CDR2 is FYNNEI. CDR3 sequence reads: CASRTGGGEKLFF. The DNA for the CDR3 is TGTGCCAGCCGGACAGGGGGTGGGGAAAAACTGTTTTTT.

The genes are TRBV7-9 and TRBJ2-3; a possible D gene is TRBD1 (6 bases). CDR3 length equals 16 residues. In germline, CDR1 is SEHNR, CDR2 FQNEAQ (reference sequence). V was trimmed by 6 bases and J by 0 bases, leaving 16 bases between them. The CDR3 loop reads CASSSQGQLSTDTQYF. For the CDR3, the DNA is TGTGCCAGCAGTTCCCAAGGACAGCTAAGCACAGATACGCAGTATTTT.

The rearrangement uses TRBV19 and TRBJ2-1; D possibly corresponds to TRBD2 (7 bases). The CDR3 covers 11 residues. Per germline, CDR1 LNHDA and CDR2 SQIVND (reference sequence). V dropped 11 bases and J dropped 7 bases, with 12 bases sitting between them. The CDR3 protein is CACGGGNEQFF. The DNA of the CDR3 is TGTGCCTGCGGGGGCGGGAATGAGCAGTTCTTC.

The chain combines TRBV4-2 with TRBJ2-3, with TRBD2 as a possible D gene (5 bases). CDR3 length equals 17 residues. The V gene lost 2 bases and the J gene lost 4 bases, with 19 bases spanning the gap. Per the germline V gene, CDR1 is LGHNA and CDR2 is YNFKEQ. CDR3 region: CASSQLNSAASPDTQYF. The CDR3 region has the DNA TGTGCCAGCAGCCAACTAAATAGCGCGGCGTCCCCAGATACGCAGTATTTT.

This chain uses TRBV6-5 with TRBJ2-6; D unresolved. V was cut by 5 bases and J by 4 bases, with 6 bases left in between. Germline CDR1 and CDR2: MNHEY and SVGAGI. This CDR3 has 13 residues. CDR3 loop: CASSLQGANVLTF. CDR3 coding DNA: TGTGCCAGCAGTCTACAGGGGGCCAACGTCCTGACTTTC.